The 32 T cell receptor beta chains below come from one sample, sequenced in a study of T cell repertoires and Cas9 in healthy adults. Here immunoSEQ multiplex PCR was the method, and the copy in TCRdb shows in-frame clones only, minus some. The sample shows fewer than 25,000 clones, about 89% of them seen only once. Sequencing input: CD4+ effector T cells (CD127+, CD25-, CD137-, CD154-) from PBMCs; culture status not recorded. The receptors come from a human donor in good health.

This clone was observed a few times. The chain joins TRBV11-2 to TRBJ2-2, with TRBD1 matching over 11 bases. After removal of 3 bases from V and 7 bases from J, the junction contained 4 bases not matched to a gene. This CDR3 comprises 15 residues. Germline CDR1 and CDR2: SGHAT and FQNNGV. The CDR3 reads CASSLGQGGGGELFF. In nucleotides, the CDR3 is TGTGCCAGCAGCTTGGGACAGGGGGGCGGCGGGGAGCTGTTTTTT. Filled out from reference TRBV11-2 and TRBJ2-2, the complete variable domain reads EAGVAQSPRYKIIEKRQSVAFWCNPISGHATLYWYQQILGQGPKLLIQFQNNGVVDDSQLPKDRFSAERLKGVDSTLKIQPAKLEDSAVYLCASSLGQGGGGELFFGEGSRLTVL.

The J gene is TRBJ1-1, the V gene TRBV2; no reliable D call. The CDR3 extends over 11 amino acids. Germline values: CDR1 SNHLY, CDR2 FYNNEI. V was clipped by 5 bases and J by 7 bases, with 8 bases between them. The DNA for the CDR3 is TGTGCCAGCAGTAGGTACGGTGAAGCTTTCTTT. Translating it yields CASSRYGEAFF. Filled out from reference TRBV2 and TRBJ1-1, the complete variable domain reads EPEVTQTPSHQVTQMGQEVILRCVPISNHLYFYWYRQILGQKVEFLVSFYNNEISEKSEIFDDQFSVERPDGSNFTLKIRSTKLEDSAMYFCASSRYGEAFFGQGTRLTVV.

Turning to this clone: At one end the junction does not follow the germline gene, possibly because of a read error. The chain is built from TRBV28 and TRBJ1-2; no clear D. The CDR3 consists of 16 residues. Germline V gene sequence: CDR1 MDHEN, CDR2 SYDVKM. The CDR3 region has the DNA TGTGCCAGCAGTTCCCCCTTGCCCGAGCTTCACTATGGCCACACCTTC. This encodes CASSSPLPELHYGHTF.

Regarding this clone: Mismatch with germline at one junction end may stem from a read error. This sequence joins TRBV7-7 and TRBJ2-7, with 8 positions matching TRBD2. This CDR3 contains 13 residues. CDR1 is SSHAT and CDR2 is FNYEAQ in the germline V gene (reference sequence). The CDR3 DNA reads as TGTGCTAGCAGCACCGACGGGAGGGACGAGCAGTACTTC. It yields the protein CASSTDGRDEQYF.

This chain connects TRBV7-3 to TRBJ2-7; 7 bases align to TRBD2. CDR1 and CDR2 (germline): SGHTA, FQGTGA. The V gene end was trimmed by 4 bases and the J gene end by 7 bases; junction bases not matched to a gene: 10. This CDR3 contains 14 residues. In nucleotides, the CDR3 is TGTGCCAGCAGCTCCGGACTAGTTCTGGCTGAGCAGTACTTC. Its protein is CASSSGLVLAEQYF.

This clone was detected only once. V and J are TRBV5-1 and TRBJ1-4; D may be TRBD1 (5 bases). V was pared by 4 bases and J by 8 bases, with 18 bases between. Germline V gives CDR1 SGHRS, CDR2 YFSETQ. The CDR3 runs to 15 residues. As DNA, the CDR3 is TGCGCCAGCAGCCAGGGTACGGGCAGGGACGAAAAACTGTTTTTT. Translating it yields CASSQGTGRDEKLFF.

This chain uses TRBV10-1 with TRBJ2-1, with a weak D call TRBD2 (5 bases). V was shortened by 0 bases and J by 3 bases, with 21 bases between the two germline ends. The CDR3 extends over 19 amino acids. Germline lookup yields CDR1 WNHNN and CDR2 SYGVQD (reference sequence). CDR3 in amino acids: CASSESTRAVPGNYNEQFF. The CDR3 DNA reads TGCGCCAGCAGTGAGTCGACAAGAGCGGTCCCTGGTAACTACAATGAGCAGTTCTTC.

The J gene is TRBJ2-5, the V gene TRBV27; TRBD2 might be the D (6 bases). The CDR3 totals 18 residues. V lost 5 bases and J 5 bases, leaving 27 bases between the germline ends. CDR1 and CDR2 (germline): MNHEY, SMNVEV (reference sequence). The CDR3 sequence is CASSPRGLGREDAETQYF. In DNA, the CDR3 is TGTGCCAGCAGTCCCAGAGGTTTGGGCAGGGAGGATGCGGAGACCCAGTACTTC.

The chain links TRBV28 to TRBJ1-4; 10 bases align to TRBD1. Germline V gene sequence: CDR1 MDHEN, CDR2 SYDVKM. The length of the CDR3 is 14 residues. V trimming: 3 bases; J trimming: 5 bases; junction bases outside the gene matches: 0. The CDR3: CASSLTGGNEKLFF. In DNA form, the CDR3 reads TGTGCCAGCAGTTTGACAGGGGGCAATGAAAAACTGTTTTTT.

V usage is TRBV4-2 and J usage is TRBJ2-5; either TRBD1 or TRBD2 may fit D (5 bases each). Germline V gives CDR1 LGHNA, CDR2 YNFKEQ. The germline V and J ends were trimmed by 3 bases and 2 bases, with 10 bases remaining between them. This CDR3 is 14 amino acids long. CDR3 sequence: CASSQPGPQETQYF. In DNA form, the CDR3 reads TGTGCCAGCAGCCAGCCGGGACCTCAAGAGACCCAGTACTTC.

This clone came up once. This chain uses TRBV16 with TRBJ1-3; 11 bases map to TRBD1. J lost 2 bases, V lost 4 bases, and 4 bases had no gene match. The CDR3 has 16 residues. Germline CDR1 reads KGHSY; CDR2 reads FQNENV. CDR3 nucleotides: TGTGCCAGCAGCCCGCCGGGACAGGGGGCTGGAAACACCATATATTTT. Encoded protein: CASSPPGQGAGNTIYF.

The gene calls are TRBV19 and TRBJ2-7; 8 nucleotides line up with TRBD1. J gave up 3 bases and V 5 bases, and 6 bases lay outside the gene matches. The CDR3 loop spans 14 amino acids. The germline V gene has CDR1 LNHDA and CDR2 SQIVND (reference sequence). The CDR3 bases are TGTGCCAGTAGTCGGACAGGGAAGGACTACGAGCAGTACTTC. Its translation: CASSRTGKDYEQYF.

The CDR3 DNA follows: TGCAGTGCGGAATTAGCAGACGAGCAGTACTTC. It yields the protein CSAELADEQYF. The V gene is TRBV20-1, the J gene TRBJ2-7; D is undetermined. Looked up from germline, CDR1 is DFQATT and CDR2 is SNEGSKA (reference sequence). The CDR3 runs 11 residues. The germline V and J ends were trimmed by 6 bases and 5 bases, with 11 bases remaining between them.

This chain uses TRBV10-3 with TRBJ2-7; tentative D call: TRBD2 (7 bases). The CDR3 runs 14 residues. CDR1 and CDR2 (germline): ENHRY, SYGVKD. The V end was cut by 10 bases, the J end by 0 bases, with 16 bases between. The CDR3 here is CASGAAGASYEQYF. CDR3 nucleotide sequence: TGTGCCAGTGGGGCGGCGGGGGCCTCCTACGAGCAGTACTTC.

V gene TRBV18 combines with J gene TRBJ1-1; no clear D gene. Trimming took off 0 bases at V and 5 bases at J, with 13 bases between the two ends. The CDR3 spans 15 residues. Germline CDR1 and CDR2: KGHSH and LQKENI. The CDR3 reads CASSPPEVPGTEAFF. The DNA of the CDR3 is TGTGCCAGCTCACCACCGGAGGTCCCTGGGACTGAAGCTTTCTTT.

The chain is built from TRBV28 and TRBJ2-1, with 10 bases lining up with TRBD2. The ends lost 1 base at V and 5 bases at J; junction bases unmatched: 8. The germline V gene has CDR1 MDHEN and CDR2 SYDVKM. The CDR3 spans 17 residues. DNA for the CDR3: TGTGCCAGCAGTTTATTCGCTAGCGGGAGTAATAACAATGAGCAGTTCTTC. It specifies CASSLFASGSNNNEQFF. Combining the CDR3 with reference TRBV28 and TRBJ2-1 gives the whole variable domain DVKVTQSSRYLVKRTGEKVFLECVQDMDHENMFWYRQDPGLGLRLIYFSYDVKMKEKGDIPEGYSVSREKKERFSLILESASTNQTSMYLCASSLFASGSNNNEQFFGPGTRLTVL.

The rearrangement joins TRBV19 to TRBJ1-1, with 9 bases that match TRBD1. Germline lookup yields CDR1 LNHDA and CDR2 SQIVND (reference sequence). The CDR3 covers 14 residues. The ends lost 6 bases at V and 4 bases at J; junction bases unmatched: 6. The CDR3 sequence: CASRGQGLSTEAFF. The CDR3 coding sequence is TGTGCCAGTAGGGGACAGGGTTTGAGCACTGAAGCTTTCTTT.

The chain recombines TRBV6-6 with TRBJ2-7, with D tentatively TRBD1 or TRBD2 (5 bases each). This CDR3 contains 14 residues. Germline values: CDR1 MNHNY, CDR2 SVGAGI (reference sequence). The V end lost 6 bases, the J end lost 4 bases, and 16 bases lay between the germline ends. The CDR3 nucleotides are TGTGCCAGCAGCCGGGACGCTAACGCATACGAGCAGTACTTC. Translating it yields CASSRDANAYEQYF.

The chain joins TRBV6-6 to TRBJ1-2; D may be TRBD1 (5 bases). Looked up from germline, CDR1 is MNHNY and CDR2 is SVGAGI (reference sequence). V was pared by 6 bases and J by 8 bases, with 16 bases between. The CDR3 is 13 residues long. CDR3 DNA: TGTGCCAGCAGACAGGACTTCCATGGAGGCTACACCTTC. This sequence encodes CASRQDFHGGYTF.

Comments on this clone: One end of the junction fails to match germline, which may point to a read error. The rearrangement uses TRBV28 and TRBJ2-1; D ambiguous. Germline values: CDR1 MDHEN, CDR2 SYDVKM. The CDR3 has 10 amino acids. CDR3 bases: TGTGCCAGCAGTGCCACGACGGTGGTCTTC. Protein sequence: CASSATTVVF.

The rearrangement joins TRBV18 to TRBJ2-3, with TRBD1 matching over 7 bases. Trimming removed 3 bases from V and 3 bases from J; junction bases left unmatched: 3. Germline V lookup: CDR1 KGHSH, CDR2 LQKENI. This CDR3 contains 14 residues. DNA of the CDR3: TGTGCCAGCTCACCGAGACAGGGTACAGATACGCAGTATTTT. It is translated as CASSPRQGTDTQYF.

The genes are TRBV29-1 and TRBJ1-3; 7 bases fit TRBD1. V shed 6 bases, J shed 1 base, and the junction held 6 bases outside the gene matches. Germline V CDR1 and CDR2: SQVTM, ANQGSEA. CDR3 length: 14 residues. This CDR3 is CSVSGGQSGNTIYF. CDR3 nucleotides: TGCAGCGTCTCAGGGGGGCAGTCTGGAAACACCATATATTTT.

V and J are TRBV6-6 and TRBJ1-1; D is perhaps TRBD1 (5 bases). Germline CDR1 MNHNY, CDR2 SVGAGI (reference sequence). V lost 2 bases, J lost 2 bases, and 12 bases lay in between. The CDR3 contains 15 residues. CDR3 residues: CASSYEGRPNTEAFF. Here the CDR3 DNA reads TGTGCCAGCAGTTACGAGGGACGGCCAAACACTGAAGCTTTCTTT.

This clone was observed a handful of times. This sequence joins TRBV19 and TRBJ1-4, with unresolved D. In germline, CDR1 is LNHDA, CDR2 SQIVND (reference sequence). The CDR3 extends over 14 amino acids. V lost 3 bases and J 5 bases, leaving 10 bases between the germline ends. The CDR3 nucleotides read TGTGCCAGTAGTATTGTCGGCCTGAATGAAAAACTGTTTTTT. Translated: CASSIVGLNEKLFF.

V gene TRBV28 combines with J gene TRBJ2-7; no definite D call. Germline V gene sequence: CDR1 MDHEN, CDR2 SYDVKM. This CDR3 has 12 amino acids. Trimming took off 3 bases at V and 4 bases at J, with 7 bases between the two ends. CDR3 loop: CASSFRPYEQYF. CDR3 DNA sequence: TGTGCCAGCAGTTTTAGACCATACGAGCAGTACTTC.

The rearrangement links TRBV6-5 to TRBJ1-2; TRBD1 matches 8 bases. Germline loops: CDR1 MNHEY, CDR2 SVGAGI. Germline trimming cut 7 bases from V and 4 bases from J; bases unmatched to any gene: 8. The CDR3 loop spans 14 amino acids. The CDR3 DNA follows: TGTGCCAGCATAGGGACAGGCCACCTCTATGGCTACACCTTC. Translating gives CASIGTGHLYGYTF.

This clone has a handful of counts. The rearrangement uses TRBV4-1 and TRBJ2-1; D not resolved. Germline V gene sequence: CDR1 MGHRA, CDR2 YSYEKL. The CDR3 has 18 amino acids. The V end was cut by 1 base, the J end by 0 bases, with 16 bases between. CDR3 loop: CASSQVDLGFSSYNEQFF. CDR3 sequence (DNA): TGCGCCAGCAGCCAAGTTGATCTGGGATTTAGCTCCTACAATGAGCAGTTCTTC.

The rearrangement links TRBV6-4 to TRBJ2-7; D tentatively reads TRBD1 or TRBD2 (6 bases each). V was clipped by 6 bases and J by 0 bases, with 12 bases between them. Germline V lookup: CDR1 MRHNA, CDR2 SNTAGT. The CDR3 is 14 residues long. The CDR3 DNA reads TGTGCCAGCAGGAGAACGGGGGCCTCCTACGAGCAGTACTTC. It translates to CASRRTGASYEQYF.

The V gene is TRBV15, the J gene TRBJ2-7; D is undetermined. Trimming took off 0 bases at V and 0 bases at J, with 15 bases between the two ends. This CDR3 spans 17 amino acids. CDR1 is LNHNV, CDR2 YYDKDF, per germline (reference sequence). In DNA, the CDR3 is TGTGCCACCAGCAGAGATGGGCCAGTTGAAAACTCCTACGAGCAGTACTTC. This encodes CATSRDGPVENSYEQYF.

This clone has only one observation. The rearrangement joins TRBV28 to TRBJ2-7; D may be TRBD1 or TRBD2 (7 bases each). The length of the CDR3 is 15 residues. V was cut by 3 bases and J by 2 bases, with 14 bases left in between. Germline V gene data show CDR1 as MDHEN and CDR2 as SYDVKM. CDR3 in DNA: TGTGCCAGCAGTTTGGGGGGGACAGTACCCTACGAGCAGTACTTC. Protein sequence: CASSLGGTVPYEQYF. The whole variable domain, remainder taken from reference TRBV28 and TRBJ2-7, is DVKVTQSSRYLVKRTGEKVFLECVQDMDHENMFWYRQDPGLGLRLIYFSYDVKMKEKGDIPEGYSVSREKKERFSLILESASTNQTSMYLCASSLGGTVPYEQYFGPGTRLTVT.

The chain links TRBV19 to TRBJ1-1; D possibly corresponds to TRBD1 (5 bases). The V and J ends lost 5 bases and 6 bases respectively, with 10 bases between them. The germline V gene encodes CDR1 LNHDA and CDR2 SQIVND (reference sequence). The length of the CDR3 is 12 residues. For the CDR3, the DNA is TGTGCCAGTAGTTCACAGGTGGCTGAAGCTTTCTTT. Its protein is CASSSQVAEAFF.

This chain connects TRBV7-2 to TRBJ2-2; a weak D match, TRBD2 (5 bases). V lost 1 base and J 6 bases, leaving 12 bases between the germline ends. The CDR3 spans 15 residues. CDR1 and CDR2 (germline): SGHTA, FQGNSA. CDR3 sequence (DNA): TGTGCCAGCAGCTTAGGGGGTAGAGGGCCCGGGGAGCTGTTTTTT. It yields the protein CASSLGGRGPGELFF.